Presented here are 26 T cell receptor beta chains from one specimen sequenced in a study of blood T cell repertoires in COVID-19. TCRdb's copy holds only in-frame clones and misses some; the assay was immunoSEQ multiplex PCR. Of 53,000 or so clones listed, less than 95% are singletons. Sequencing was carried out using peripheral blood. The receptor source for this set is a man aged 40-55 years with acute or convalescent COVID-19.

This clone has a single count. Here the CDR3 reads CASSEQGAVGYTF. Written as DNA, the CDR3 is TGTGCCAGCAGTGAGCAGGGGGCGGTTGGCTACACCTTC. The chain uses TRBV6-1 and TRBJ1-2; TRBD1 aligns across 8 bases. Trimming cost V 3 bases and J 7 bases; bases outside gene matches: 4. Germline CDR1 and CDR2: MNHNS and SASEGT. The CDR3 runs 13 residues.

The gene calls are TRBV7-9 and TRBJ2-5; 8 nucleotides line up with TRBD1. The CDR3 consists of 16 residues. Germline trimming cut 5 bases from V and 1 base from J; bases unmatched to any gene: 9. Germline assignment: CDR1 SEHNR and CDR2 FQNEAQ (reference sequence). CDR3 region: CASSRGQGVGQETQYF. As DNA, the CDR3 is TGTGCCAGCAGCAGAGGACAGGGAGTTGGCCAAGAGACCCAGTACTTC.

CDR3 sequence (DNA): TGTGCCAGCAGTGAATATGGGGCGATGGGGGGAGATGGAACTGAAGCTTTCTTT. It specifies CASSEYGAMGGDGTEAFF. The chain links TRBV25-1 to TRBJ1-1, with D perhaps matching TRBD1 (5 bases). V lost 0 bases and J 5 bases, leaving 22 bases between the germline ends. The CDR3 has 18 amino acids. CDR1 and CDR2 from the germline V gene are MGHDK and SYGVNS.

The gene calls are TRBV25-1 and TRBJ2-7, with 9 bases aligning to TRBD1. Losses at the gene ends were 1 base for V and 4 bases for J; bases not matched to a gene: 5. CDR3 size: 15 residues. Per germline, CDR1 MGHDK and CDR2 SYGVNS. The CDR3 nucleotides read TGTGCCAGCAGTGAATTGGGGGACAGGGCATACGAGCAGTACTTC. It yields the protein CASSELGDRAYEQYF.

DNA for the CDR3: TGTGCCAGCAGTCCGGGACTAGGCCCCAATGAGCAGTTCTTC. It specifies CASSPGLGPNEQFF. The genes are TRBV27 and TRBJ2-1, with 8 bases identical to TRBD2. The CDR3 length is 14 residues. The germline V gene encodes CDR1 MNHEY and CDR2 SMNVEV (reference sequence). V lost 5 bases, J lost 6 bases, and 6 bases stayed unmatched.

Only a few counts were recorded for this clone. The genes are TRBV2 and TRBJ2-5; D gene unclear. This CDR3 contains 11 residues. V was pared by 2 bases and J by 10 bases, with 8 bases between. The germline CDR1 and CDR2 sequences are SNHLY and FYNNEI. CDR3: CASSELSYQYF. CDR3 nucleotides: TGTGCCAGCAGTGAATTGTCCTACCAGTACTTC.

The gene calls are TRBV18 and TRBJ1-3; D remains unclear. The CDR3 has 14 amino acids. Trimming stripped 3 bases from V and 0 bases from J, with 6 bases between. Germline V lookup: CDR1 KGHSH, CDR2 LQKENI. In nucleotides, the CDR3 is TGTGCCAGCTCACCGGCCCCCTCTGGAAACACCATATATTTT. Residues: CASSPAPSGNTIYF.

The chain is built from TRBV7-9 and TRBJ1-3; D perhaps matches TRBD1 (6 bases). Trimming left V 7 bases short and J 0 bases short, with 16 bases between. CDR1 is SEHNR, CDR2 FQNEAQ, per germline (reference sequence). The CDR3 extends over 16 amino acids. CDR3 DNA: TGTGCCAGCACCATACAGGGCTCGAGCTCTGGAAACACCATATATTTT. Its protein product is CASTIQGSSSGNTIYF. Filled out from reference TRBV7-9 and TRBJ1-3, the complete variable domain reads DTGVSQNPRHKITKRGQNVTFRCDPISEHNRLYWYRQTLGQGPEFLTYFQNEAQLEKSRLLSDRFSAERPKGSFSTLEIQRTEQGDSAMYLCASTIQGSSSGNTIYFGEGSWLTVV.

The chain couples TRBV2 to TRBJ2-2; 9 bases match TRBD1. Germline trimming cut 11 bases from V and 10 bases from J; bases unmatched to any gene: 14. Germline V gene lookup returns CDR1 SNHLY and CDR2 FYNNEI. This CDR3 contains 14 residues. CDR3 in amino acids: CARGQGEHYEELFF. For the CDR3, the DNA is TGTGCCCGGGGACAGGGTGAACACTACGAGGAGCTGTTTTTT.

The chain couples TRBV4-2 to TRBJ2-1; TRBD2 aligns across 12 bases. Germline V CDR1 and CDR2: LGHNA, YNFKEQ. The junction had 2 bases not matched to a gene; V was cut back by 5 bases and J by 3 bases. This CDR3 has 15 amino acids. Written as DNA, the CDR3 is TGTGCCAGCAGCACGGGACTAGCGGGCTACAATGAGCAGTTCTTC. It specifies CASSTGLAGYNEQFF.

This clone was seen a single time. The chain joins TRBV15 to TRBJ1-5, with D unresolved. V shed 0 bases and J shed 4 bases, with 10 bases lying between them. The CDR3 spans 15 residues. Per germline, CDR1 LNHNV and CDR2 YYDKDF (reference sequence). The CDR3 reads CATSRESLVNQPQHF. The CDR3 DNA follows: TGTGCCACCAGCAGAGAGTCCCTAGTAAATCAGCCCCAGCATTTT. Supplemented by reference TRBV15 and TRBJ1-5, the full variable domain reads DAMVIQNPRYQVTQFGKPVTLSCSQTLNHNVMYWYQQKSSQAPKLLFHYYDKDFNNEADTPDNFQSRRPNTSFCFLDIRSPGLGDTAMYLCATSRESLVNQPQHFGDGTRLSIL.

CDR3 DNA sequence: TGCGCCAGCAGCTTGCTCGGGAGCTACAATGAGCAGTTCTTC. It specifies CASSLLGSYNEQFF. The V and J genes are TRBV5-1 and TRBJ2-1; tentatively, D is TRBD2 (6 bases). CDR3 size: 14 residues. V lost 1 base and J lost 3, with 8 bases in between. Germline values: CDR1 SGHRS, CDR2 YFSETQ.

This clone was seen just once. The chain links TRBV12-5 to TRBJ2-3, with 7 bases that match TRBD2. Germline loops: CDR1 LGHNT, CDR2 FRNRAP. V gave up 3 bases and J gave up 2 bases; unmatched junction bases: 8. This CDR3 has 16 residues. The CDR3 region has the DNA TGTGCTAGTGGTTTCCGGCTAGCGGCGGCCACAGATACGCAGTATTTT. Protein: CASGFRLAAATDTQYF.

V and J are TRBV24-1 and TRBJ2-1; 7 nucleotides agree with TRBD1. Germline-derived CDR1 and CDR2 are KGHDR and SFDVKD. This CDR3 is built from 13 residues. The junction had 2 bases not matched to a gene; V was cut back by 6 bases and J by 4 bases. For the CDR3, the DNA is TGTGCCACCAGTCCAGGGGGTTACAATGAGCAGTTCTTC. Protein: CATSPGGYNEQFF.

The rearrangement links TRBV19 to TRBJ1-2; D is perhaps TRBD1 (6 bases). Germline CDR1 is LNHDA and CDR2 is SQIVND (reference sequence). V shed 2 bases and J shed 3 bases, with 13 bases lying between them. This CDR3 has 15 residues. The CDR3 loop reads CASSINDGGHYGYTF. CDR3 sequence (DNA): TGTGCCAGTAGTATAAACGACGGGGGGCACTATGGCTACACCTTC.

The V and J genes are TRBV6-6 and TRBJ2-7, with 13 bases fitting TRBD2. This CDR3 spans 14 amino acids. Germline values: CDR1 MNHNY, CDR2 SVGAGI (reference sequence). Unmatched junction bases numbered 8, after V lost 6 bases and J lost 9 bases. The CDR3 reads CASSLTSGRNWQYF. The CDR3 nucleotides are TGTGCCAGCAGCCTGACTAGCGGGAGGAACTGGCAGTACTTC.

The chain has TRBV9 and TRBJ1-6, with a tentative D call TRBD1 (5 bases). CDR1 is SGDLS, CDR2 YYNGEE, per germline. The CDR3 is made up of 16 amino acids. The V and J ends lost 0 bases and 10 bases respectively, with 17 bases between them. The CDR3 DNA reads as TGTGCCAGCAGCGTAGACCCCGGGGGGAGTGACTCACCCCTCCACTTT. Protein: CASSVDPGGSDSPLHF.

V is TRBV7-2 and J is TRBJ2-2; the D is unclear. From germline, CDR1 is SGHTA and CDR2 FQGNSA. Deletions cut 2 bases from V and 5 bases from J, with 12 bases between. This CDR3 is built from 15 residues. The CDR3 coding sequence is TGTGCCAGCAGCTTACGCACGGCGAGGACCGGGGAGCTGTTTTTT. It codes for CASSLRTARTGELFF.

The rearrangement joins TRBV10-2 to TRBJ1-1; D is possibly TRBD1 (6 bases). This CDR3 contains 13 residues. V was pared by 6 bases and J by 7 bases, with 15 bases between. Germline V gives CDR1 WSHSY, CDR2 SAAADI. This CDR3 reads CASSQGSNGEAFF. The CDR3, as DNA: TGCGCCAGCAGCCAGGGGTCAAACGGTGAAGCTTTCTTT.

This chain links TRBV5-1 with TRBJ2-5; 7 nucleotides agree with TRBD2. There are 15 residues in the CDR3. After removal of 1 base from V and 4 bases from J, the junction contained 7 bases not matched to a gene. Per germline, CDR1 SGHRS and CDR2 YFSETQ. The CDR3 here is CASSLIGASGETQYF. CDR3 DNA: TGCGCCAGCAGCTTGATTGGGGCTAGCGGAGAGACCCAGTACTTC.

The chain carries TRBV30 and TRBJ2-7; TRBD2 is a possible D gene (7 bases). The germline CDR1 and CDR2 sequences are GTSNPN and SVGIG (reference sequence). Trimming shortened V by 2 bases and J by 7 bases, and 21 bases separated the two germline ends. CDR3 length: 15 residues. The CDR3 loop reads CAWSKGGTGVREQYF. The CDR3 DNA sequence: TGTGCCTGGAGTAAGGGGGGGACGGGCGTGAGGGAGCAGTACTTC.

This clone occurred once. This sequence joins TRBV4-3 and TRBJ1-1; 11 positions match TRBD1. This CDR3 is 16 amino acids long. Germline CDR1 and CDR2: LGHNA and YSLEER. J was trimmed by 4 bases and V by 4 bases; bases with no gene match: 8. In DNA form, the CDR3 reads TGCGCCAGCAGCCGAATTTCCGGGACAGGGGGCACTGAAGCTTTCTTT. Translated, it gives CASSRISGTGGTEAFF.

This chain links TRBV27 with TRBJ2-5; 9 bases agree with TRBD2. The CDR3 is 15 amino acids. V lost 5 bases, J lost 1 base, and 5 bases stayed unmatched. CDR1 and CDR2 (germline): MNHEY, SMNVEV (reference sequence). This CDR3 reads CASSLLAGLQETQYF. CDR3 nucleotide sequence: TGTGCCAGCAGTCTACTAGCGGGCCTCCAAGAGACCCAGTACTTC.

The V and J genes are TRBV6-2 or TRBV6-3 and TRBJ2-1, with 12 bases fitting TRBD2. Germline lookup yields CDR1 MNHEY and CDR2 SVGEGT. CDR3 length: 16 amino acids. V shed 5 bases, J shed 7 bases, and the junction held 9 bases outside the gene matches. The DNA of the CDR3 is TGTGCCAGCAGTCCCGATGGACTAGCGGGGTTTAATGAGCAGTTCTTC. Its translation: CASSPDGLAGFNEQFF.

This rearrangement joins TRBV27 to TRBJ1-2, with D possibly being TRBD1 (6 bases). The germline V and J ends were trimmed by 2 bases and 5 bases, with 12 bases remaining between them. The germline CDR1 and CDR2 sequences are MNHEY and SMNVEV (reference sequence). This CDR3 has 14 residues. CDR3 in amino acids: CASSLVGGEYGYTF. For the CDR3, the DNA is TGTGCCAGCAGTTTAGTAGGGGGGGAGTATGGCTACACCTTC.

The chain uses TRBV5-5 and TRBJ2-4; a possible D gene is TRBD1 (5 bases). The CDR3 is 17 residues long. The germline V gene has CDR1 SGHKS and CDR2 YYEKEE (reference sequence). V was clipped by 1 base and J by 0 bases, with 14 bases between them. CDR3 sequence: CASSLPWAGLAKNIQYF. The CDR3 DNA sequence: TGTGCCAGCAGCTTGCCCTGGGCAGGGCTAGCCAAAAACATTCAGTACTTC.